The 11 T cell receptor beta chains listed next were all sequenced from one sample in a study of CD8+ T cells in alopecia areata. cDNA reverse transcribed from extracted RNA served as the sequencing template. Here immunoSEQ multiplex PCR was the method, and the copy in TCRdb shows in-frame clones only, minus some. The sample carries fewer than 350,000 clones, 55% to 75% recorded once. Noted treatment: oral pan-JAK inhibitor, 5-10 mg twice daily. Material: CD4+ T cells sorted from blood, obtained at week 24, from a patient treated with tofacitinib. The receptors come from a human donor with alopecia areata.

This clone is a singleton in its sample. The gene calls are TRBV11-2 and TRBJ2-5; D is ambiguous. Trimming left V 5 bases short and J 3 bases short, with 10 bases between. This CDR3 is 13 amino acids long. Germline V gene lookup returns CDR1 SGHAT and CDR2 FQNNGV. CDR3 DNA sequence: TGTGCCAGCAGCCGCTATGGCGAAGAGACCCAGTACTTC. This encodes CASSRYGEETQYF.

The J gene is TRBJ2-3, the V gene TRBV5-6; D gene uncertain. Germline lookup yields CDR1 SGHDT and CDR2 YYEEEE. The CDR3 spans 15 residues. The V end was cut by 4 bases, the J end by 2 bases, with 14 bases between. CDR3 nucleotide sequence: TGTGCCAGCAGCATATTCAAGTACCTCACAGATACGCAGTATTTT. This encodes CASSIFKYLTDTQYF.

J is TRBJ2-5 and V is TRBV7-2; no definite D call. Deletions cut 5 bases from V and 7 bases from J, with 14 bases between. Looked up from germline, CDR1 is SGHTA and CDR2 is FQGNSA. There are 13 residues in the CDR3. This CDR3 reads CASSLPVLVTQYF. In DNA, the CDR3 is TGTGCCAGCAGCCTTCCGGTCCTGGTGACCCAGTACTTC.

The V and J genes are TRBV29-1 and TRBJ2-7, with D uncertain. Trimming shortened V by 4 bases and J by 3 bases, and 7 bases separated the two germline ends. The CDR3 covers 11 residues. CDR1 and CDR2 from the germline V gene are SQVTM and ANQGSEA. The CDR3 DNA sequence: TGCAGCGTTGGTGGGTTCTACGAGCAGTACTTC. Protein product: CSVGGFYEQYF.

Remarks on this clone: The sample has other DNA sequences that encode this CDR3 too. CDR3 protein: CASSSGSYEQYF. In DNA form, the CDR3 reads TGCGCCAGCAGCTCCGGGTCCTACGAGCAGTACTTC. The chain employs TRBV5-1 and TRBJ2-7; no definite D call. Trimming pared 3 bases from V and 1 base from J, leaving 5 bases between. The CDR3 contains 12 residues. Per germline, CDR1 SGHRS and CDR2 YFSETQ.

The chain is built from TRBV29-1 and TRBJ1-1; D remains unclear. The V gene lost 4 bases and the J gene lost 2 bases, with 5 bases spanning the gap. Per the germline V gene, CDR1 is SQVTM and CDR2 is ANQGSEA. The CDR3 runs 11 residues. The CDR3 reads CSVVYNTEAFF. The CDR3 nucleotides read TGCAGCGTTGTTTACAACACTGAAGCTTTCTTT.

This clone came up many times. This chain uses TRBV6-6 with TRBJ1-2; no firm D call. CDR1 and CDR2 from the germline V gene are MNHNY and SVGAGI (reference sequence). This CDR3 is built from 12 residues. The ends were cut back, 8 bases at V and 7 bases at J, with 14 bases in the middle. The CDR3 here is CASLRTASGYTF. CDR3 nucleotide sequence: TGTGCCAGCCTCAGGACCGCCTCTGGCTACACCTTC.

This clone came up once. J is TRBJ1-2 and V is TRBV5-6; 9 positions agree with TRBD1. CDR3 length equals 16 residues. V lost 0 bases to trimming and J lost 4 bases; unmatched junction nucleotides: 7. The germline CDR1 and CDR2 sequences are SGHDT and YYEEEE. CDR3 coding DNA: TGTGCCAGCAGCTTGGCAGGGACAGGGTATGGCTATGGCTACACCTTC. Encoded protein: CASSLAGTGYGYGYTF.

The V and J genes are TRBV6-6 and TRBJ2-5; D not resolved. Trimming took off 6 bases at V and 0 bases at J, with 8 bases between the two ends. Germline loops: CDR1 MNHNY, CDR2 SVGAGI (reference sequence). CDR3 length: 13 amino acids. The DNA for the CDR3 is TGTGCCAGCAGAACAGCGTACCAAGAGACCCAGTACTTC. The encoded protein is CASRTAYQETQYF.

The rearrangement links TRBV6-1 to TRBJ2-3, with D tentatively TRBD2 (7 bases). Germline V gene lookup returns CDR1 MNHNS and CDR2 SASEGT. V shed 4 bases and J shed 5 bases, with 16 bases lying between them. The CDR3 covers 15 residues. The CDR3 here is CASSVNGGPGDTQYF. CDR3 sequence (DNA): TGTGCCAGCAGTGTAAACGGGGGGCCCGGAGATACGCAGTATTTT.

The CDR3 DNA reads as TGTGCCAGCAGTCGTACAGGGGGCTCGAACACTGAAGCTTTCTTT. Translated, it gives CASSRTGGSNTEAFF. The chain recombines TRBV25-1 with TRBJ1-1; 9 nucleotides agree with TRBD1. The CDR3 sequence is 15 residues long. Per germline, CDR1 MGHDK and CDR2 SYGVNS. The V and J ends lost 5 bases and 1 base, in that order; junction bases with no gene match: 5.